Following are 20 T cell receptor beta chains from one sample sequenced in a study of blood T cell repertoires in COVID-19. Sequencing was performed with immunoSEQ multiplex PCR; in TCRdb, only in-frame clones are kept and a portion is missing. In the table there are over 85,000 clones, around 90% of which are singletons. Sequencing used peripheral blood. The receptors stem from a male donor with acute or convalescent COVID-19.

The V and J genes are TRBV28 and TRBJ1-1, with D unclear. Germline V gives CDR1 MDHEN, CDR2 SYDVKM. The CDR3 runs 14 residues. Deletions cut 5 bases from V and 4 bases from J, with 14 bases between. The CDR3 spells CASSPSLRGTEAFF. CDR3 in DNA: TGTGCCAGCAGTCCCTCTTTGCGGGGCACTGAAGCTTTCTTT.

This clone was counted at least ten times. This chain uses TRBV4-2 with TRBJ1-2; TRBD1 is a possible D gene (5 bases). The length of the CDR3 is 14 residues. Trimming left V 1 base short and J 6 bases short, with 12 bases between. Germline V gene lookup returns CDR1 LGHNA and CDR2 YNFKEQ. The CDR3 spells CASSQAGGRDGYTF. In DNA form, the CDR3 reads TGTGCCAGCAGCCAAGCGGGGGGAAGGGATGGCTACACCTTC.

A note on this clone: An end of the junction does not agree with germline; a read error may underlie this. V and J are TRBV2 and TRBJ2-7; 7 bases are a match to TRBD1. In germline, CDR1 is SNHLY, CDR2 FYNNEI. This CDR3 has 14 residues. The CDR3 reads CASGEQGPGYEQYF. In DNA form, the CDR3 reads TGTGCCAGCGGTGAACAGGGGCCCGGGTACGAGCAGTACTTC.

This clone was seen a few times. The chain employs TRBV6-5 and TRBJ1-1; no clear D gene. Germline lookup yields CDR1 MNHEY and CDR2 SVGAGI. V was trimmed by 6 bases and J by 3 bases, leaving 11 bases between them. This CDR3 is built from 13 residues. Here the CDR3 DNA reads TGTGCCAGCAGGCCCAGGAGGGACACTGAAGCTTTCTTT. Its protein product is CASRPRRDTEAFF.

A note on this clone: The same CDR3 can be traced to other DNA sequences in this sample. V and J are TRBV6-1 and TRBJ1-4; TRBD1 might be the D (6 bases). Germline V gene sequence: CDR1 MNHNS, CDR2 SASEGT. V gave up 0 bases and J gave up 5 bases, with 13 bases separating them. The CDR3 covers 16 residues. DNA of the CDR3: TGTGCCAGCAGTGAAGCCCAGGGGCAGGGAAATGAAAAACTGTTTTTT. This codes for CASSEAQGQGNEKLFF.

The gene calls are TRBV18 and TRBJ2-2; TRBD2 matches 8 bases. With V trimmed by 4 bases and J by 1 base, 5 bases remained unmatched. Germline assignment: CDR1 KGHSH and CDR2 LQKENI. The CDR3 length is 16 residues. The chain's CDR3 is CASSLNGRGNTGELFF. The CDR3 DNA sequence: TGTGCCAGCTCACTCAACGGGAGGGGGAACACCGGGGAGCTGTTTTTT.

J is TRBJ1-1 and V is TRBV7-2; a weak D match, TRBD1 (6 bases). Deletions cut 5 bases from V and 4 bases from J, with 17 bases between. The CDR3 covers 15 residues. CDR1 SGHTA and CDR2 FQGNSA come from the germline V gene. Here the CDR3 reads CASSQTGGFGTEAFF. DNA of the CDR3: TGTGCCAGCAGCCAGACAGGCGGTTTTGGCACTGAAGCTTTCTTT.

The chain uses TRBV6-5 and TRBJ1-5, with TRBD1 matching over 11 bases. The length of the CDR3 is 15 residues. Germline-derived CDR1 and CDR2 are MNHEY and SVGAGI. J lost 1 base, V lost 5 bases, and 1 base had no gene match. The DNA of the CDR3 is TGTGCCAGCAGTCGGGACAGGGGGAGCAATCAGCCCCAGCATTTT. Translated, it gives CASSRDRGSNQPQHF.

This sequence joins TRBV7-2 and TRBJ2-5; D is perhaps TRBD2 (6 bases). CDR1 and CDR2 from the germline V gene are SGHTA and FQGNSA. The CDR3 has 13 residues. Trimming took 5 bases from V and 2 from J, leaving 9 bases between them. Here the CDR3 DNA reads TGTGCCAGCAGCCCGGGAGTGCAAGAGACCCAGTACTTC. Its translation is CASSPGVQETQYF.

The chain recombines TRBV5-5 with TRBJ1-4, with D possibly TRBD1 on 6 matching bases. CDR1 is SGHKS, CDR2 YYEKEE, per germline (reference sequence). This CDR3 has 15 residues. Trimming removed 4 bases from V and 5 bases from J, with 15 bases in between. The CDR3 spells CASSTLGALNEKLFF. In nucleotides, the CDR3 is TGTGCCAGCAGCACGTTGGGGGCCCTGAATGAAAAACTGTTTTTT.

This clone turned up a few times. The rearrangement links TRBV11-2 to TRBJ1-2; the match to TRBD1 covers 8 bases. After removal of 2 bases from V and 3 bases from J, the junction contained 5 bases not matched to a gene. Germline V gene data show CDR1 as SGHAT and CDR2 as FQNNGV. The CDR3 loop spans 15 amino acids. CDR3 in amino acids: CASSLRDRLHYGYTF. The CDR3 nucleotides read TGTGCCAGCAGCTTAAGGGACAGGTTACACTATGGCTACACCTTC.

V gene TRBV19 combines with J gene TRBJ2-5, with a tentative D call TRBD2 (6 bases). The germline V gene encodes CDR1 LNHDA and CDR2 SQIVND (reference sequence). The V end was cut by 3 bases, the J end by 5 bases, with 16 bases between. There are 15 residues in the CDR3. CDR3 region: CASSIGGTALETQYF. In nucleotides, the CDR3 is TGTGCCAGTAGTATCGGAGGGACTGCCCTGGAGACCCAGTACTTC.

The chain is built from TRBV6-6 and TRBJ2-7; 9 nucleotides line up with TRBD1. The CDR3 is 15 residues long. Germline CDR1 MNHNY, CDR2 SVGAGI (reference sequence). V dropped 6 bases and J dropped 4; count of bases not matched to a gene: 10. The CDR3 nucleotides are TGTGCCAGCAGCTTCGGGACAGGGAAGAATTACGAGCAGTACTTC. As protein: CASSFGTGKNYEQYF.

This sequence joins TRBV7-9 and TRBJ2-2; 11 bases are shared with TRBD2. The V segment lost 1 base and the J segment 1 base; nucleotides outside the gene matches: 5. CDR1 and CDR2 (germline): SEHNR, FQNEAQ (reference sequence). The CDR3 runs to 18 residues. The CDR3 spells CASSLGLAGYLNTGELFF. Here the CDR3 DNA reads TGTGCCAGCAGCTTAGGACTAGCGGGGTACTTGAACACCGGGGAGCTGTTTTTT.

The chain employs TRBV9 and TRBJ2-1, with 9 positions matching TRBD1. In germline, CDR1 is SGDLS, CDR2 YYNGEE. The CDR3 length is 16 residues. V dropped 4 bases and J dropped 3; count of bases not matched to a gene: 8. As DNA, the CDR3 is TGTGCCAGCAGCACCCACCCGGGACAGGGCTACAATGAGCAGTTCTTC. Translated, it gives CASSTHPGQGYNEQFF.

This sequence joins TRBV11-3 and TRBJ1-1; D remains ambiguous. Germline CDR1 SGHNT, CDR2 YENEEA. V was clipped by 5 bases and J by 5 bases, with 15 bases between them. This CDR3 spans 14 amino acids. The CDR3 is CASSPSGSGTEAFF. The CDR3 DNA is TGTGCCAGCAGCCCGAGCGGGAGTGGGACTGAAGCTTTCTTT.

The chain couples TRBV5-1 to TRBJ2-3, with 10 bases matching TRBD1. The CDR3 loop spans 15 amino acids. Germline V gene lookup returns CDR1 SGHRS and CDR2 YFSETQ. The ends lost 0 bases at V and 10 bases at J; junction bases unmatched: 8. The chain's CDR3 is CASSLEWDRGSAQYF. CDR3 bases: TGCGCCAGCAGCTTGGAGTGGGACAGGGGAAGTGCGCAGTATTTT.

The chain combines TRBV4-1 with TRBJ1-5; 7 bases map to TRBD1. J was trimmed by 1 base and V by 0 bases; bases with no gene match: 3. CDR1 MGHRA and CDR2 YSYEKL come from the germline V gene. This CDR3 contains 16 residues. CDR3 residues: CASSQEETGSNQPQHF. The DNA for the CDR3 is TGCGCCAGCAGCCAAGAGGAGACAGGGAGCAATCAGCCCCAGCATTTT.

The chain couples TRBV6-5 to TRBJ2-1, with D perhaps TRBD1 (6 bases). Germline CDR1 reads MNHEY; CDR2 reads SVGAGI. This CDR3 comprises 16 residues. The V end was cut by 2 bases, the J end by 5 bases, with 16 bases between. The CDR3 region has the DNA TGTGCCAGCAGTTACCACAGGACAGTTGGCGACAATGAGCAGTTCTTC. This codes for CASSYHRTVGDNEQFF.

This clone was counted only a few times. This chain connects TRBV18 to TRBJ1-1, with a possible D match to TRBD1 (5 bases). The CDR3 contains 15 residues. V lost 0 bases, J lost 1 base, and 9 bases lay in between. Germline V CDR1 and CDR2: KGHSH, LQKENI. The CDR3 is CASSPPWQGNTEAFF. CDR3 DNA: TGTGCCAGCTCACCACCATGGCAGGGGAACACTGAAGCTTTCTTT.